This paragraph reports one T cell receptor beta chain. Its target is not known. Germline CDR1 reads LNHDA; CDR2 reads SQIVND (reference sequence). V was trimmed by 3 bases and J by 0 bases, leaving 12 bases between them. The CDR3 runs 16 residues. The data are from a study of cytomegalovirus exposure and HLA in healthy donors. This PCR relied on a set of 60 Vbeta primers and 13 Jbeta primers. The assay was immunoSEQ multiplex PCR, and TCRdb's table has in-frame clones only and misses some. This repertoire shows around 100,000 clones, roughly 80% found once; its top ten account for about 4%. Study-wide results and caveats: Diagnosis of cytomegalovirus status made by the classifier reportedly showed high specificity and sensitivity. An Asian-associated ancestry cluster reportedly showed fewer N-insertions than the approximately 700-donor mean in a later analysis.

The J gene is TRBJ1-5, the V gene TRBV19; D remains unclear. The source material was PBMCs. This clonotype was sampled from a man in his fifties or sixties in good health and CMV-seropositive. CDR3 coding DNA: TGTGCCAGTAGTATTACGAGTCTCCATAGCAATCAGCCCCAGCATTTT. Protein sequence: CASSITSLHSNQPQHF.